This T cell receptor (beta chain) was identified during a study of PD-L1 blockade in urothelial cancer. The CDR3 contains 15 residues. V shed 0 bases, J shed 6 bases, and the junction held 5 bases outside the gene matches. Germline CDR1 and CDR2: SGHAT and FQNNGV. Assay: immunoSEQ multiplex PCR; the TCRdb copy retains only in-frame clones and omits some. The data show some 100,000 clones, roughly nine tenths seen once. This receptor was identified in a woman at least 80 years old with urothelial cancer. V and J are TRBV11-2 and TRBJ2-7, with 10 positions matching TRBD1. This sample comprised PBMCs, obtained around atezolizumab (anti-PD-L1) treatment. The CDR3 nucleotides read TGTGCCAGCAGCTTAGATCCGAGGACAGGGGGCGAGCAGTACTTC. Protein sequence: CASSLDPRTGGEQYF.